The rows below give T cell receptor beta chains drawn from one sample of a study of blood T cell repertoires in COVID-19. Only in-frame clones appear in the TCRdb table, and some are missing; sequencing was by immunoSEQ multiplex PCR. Of roughly 230,000 clones in the sample, approximately 84% were seen once. The sequencing sample was made of peripheral blood. Receptor source: a middle-aged man with acute or convalescent COVID-19. The CDR3 runs from the conserved cysteine through the conserved F or W. A D gene is named only where the DNA matches it firmly. Where a row states a size, it is once, few, many or the class of an expanded clone; other rows omit it.

j_call d_call v_call clone_size cdr3_aa cdr3_nt
TRBJ2-7 . TRBV30 . CAWRVDSPYEQYF TGTGCCTGGAGGGTGGACAGTCCCTACGAGCAGTACTTC
TRBJ1-2 . TRBV19 . CASSIGFGGGYGYTF TGTGCCAGTAGCATAGGGTTCGGGGGAGGCTATGGCTACACCTTC
TRBJ1-1 . TRBV6-4 . CASRDTGRKNTEAFF TGTGCCAGCAGGGACACAGGGCGAAAGAACACTGAAGCTTTCTTT
TRBJ1-1 TRBD1 TRBV10-2 . CASSESRGGGTNTEAFF TGCGCCAGCAGTGAGTCGAGAGGGGGCGGCACGAACACTGAAGCTTTCTTT
TRBJ1-2 TRBD1 TRBV24-1 once CATSDLLTGAYGYTF TGTGCCACCAGTGATTTGTTGACAGGGGCCTATGGCTACACCTTC
TRBJ2-2 TRBD2 TRBV4-2 . CASSQELGLAVNTGELFF TGTGCCAGCAGCCAAGAGCTAGGACTAGCGGTTAACACCGGGGAGCTGTTTTTT
TRBJ2-5 . TRBV11-2 . CASSSGGWLGETQYF TGTGCCAGCAGCTCCGGGGGTTGGCTGGGGGAGACCCAGTACTTC
TRBJ1-6 TRBD1 TRBV28 . CASCTGGLSPLHF TGTGCCAGTTGCACAGGGGGCCTATCACCCCTCCACTTT
TRBJ1-4 . TRBV12-3/TRBV12-4 once CASSSRRGEKLFF TGTGCCAGCAGTTCCCGCCGGGGTGAAAAACTGTTTTTT
TRBJ2-7 TRBD2 TRBV7-9 . CASSLGGLGNEQYF TGTGCCAGCAGCTTAGGGGGACTAGGGAACGAGCAGTACTTC
TRBJ1-2 TRBD1 TRBV5-6 . CASSGTGADRDGYTF TGTGCCAGCAGTGGGACAGGGGCGGATAGGGATGGCTACACCTTC
TRBJ1-1 TRBD1 TRBV7-8 . CASSPQTTGLGTEAFF TGTGCCAGCAGCCCACAAACGACAGGGTTGGGCACTGAAGCTTTCTTT
TRBJ2-7 . TRBV7-3 . CASSQDGRLFYEQYF TGTGCCAGCAGCCAAGACGGCCGACTGTTCTACGAGCAGTACTTC
TRBJ1-4 . TRBV11-2 . CASSLGQRVGDEKLFF TGTGCCAGCAGCTTGGGGCAGCGGGTGGGGGACGAAAAACTGTTTTTT
TRBJ1-1 . TRBV6-2/TRBV6-3 . CASSSQGAATEAFF TGTGCCAGCAGCTCACAGGGAGCGGCCACTGAAGCTTTCTTT
TRBJ1-1 . TRBV9 . CASSVDSDTEAFF TGTGCCAGCAGCGTAGATTCCGACACTGAAGCTTTCTTT
TRBJ1-3 . TRBV18 once CASSPPTGTLDTIYF TGTGCCAGCTCACCACCGACAGGCACCTTGGACACCATATATTTT
TRBJ1-5 TRBD1 TRBV5-5 many CASSQISGQGTYRNQPQHF TGTGCCAGCAGTCAGATCTCGGGACAGGGTACTTATCGCAATCAGCCCCAGCATTTT
TRBJ2-2 . TRBV15 . CATRPRQGGNTGELFF TGTGCCACCAGACCCCGCCAGGGGGGAAACACCGGGGAGCTGTTTTTT
TRBJ1-3 . TRBV30 . CAYSTREHTIYF TGTGCCTATTCCACCCGGGAACACACCATATATTTT
TRBJ2-2 . TRBV5-1 . CASSSMNTGELFF TGCGCCAGCAGCTCTATGAACACCGGGGAGCTGTTTTTT
TRBJ2-3 . TRBV5-4 . CASSEEDTQYF TGTGCCAGCAGCGAGGAAGATACGCAGTATTTT
TRBJ2-7 TRBD1 TRBV4-1 . CASSHGTGEYEQYF TGCGCCAGCAGCCATGGGACAGGGGAGTACGAGCAGTACTTC
TRBJ2-5 TRBD2 TRBV5-1 few CASSLDSRGGTQYF TGCGCCAGCAGCTTGGACTCGCGGGGGGGGACCCAGTACTTC
TRBJ1-2 . TRBV4-1 . CASSQINGGYTF TGCGCCAGCAGCCAAATTAACGGGGGCTACACCTTC
TRBJ2-3 . TRBV19 . CASSTGPTDTQYF TGTGCCAGTAGTACAGGGCCCACAGATACGCAGTATTTT
TRBJ2-2 TRBD2 TRBV28 . CATVLAGRRVTGELFF TGTGCCACAGTTTTAGCGGGGAGGCGGGTCACCGGGGAGCTGTTTTTT
TRBJ2-1 . TRBV7-3 . CASSLRGESYNEQFF TGTGCCAGCAGCCTCAGGGGGGAGTCCTACAATGAGCAGTTCTTC
TRBJ1-3 . TRBV30 few CAWSVRDTIYF TGTGCCTGGAGTGTAAGAGACACCATATATTTT
TRBJ2-3 TRBD1 TRBV9 . CASGGTGDNTDTQYF TGTGCCAGCGGAGGGACAGGGGATAACACAGATACGCAGTATTTT
TRBJ2-2 TRBD2 TRBV7-8 . CASSLNGGGALRGELFF TGTGCCAGCAGCTTAAACGGCGGGGGGGCCTTACGAGGGGAGCTGTTTTTT
TRBJ1-1 . TRBV6-1 . CASSERGTEAFF TGTGCCAGCAGTGAAAGGGGAACTGAAGCTTTCTTT